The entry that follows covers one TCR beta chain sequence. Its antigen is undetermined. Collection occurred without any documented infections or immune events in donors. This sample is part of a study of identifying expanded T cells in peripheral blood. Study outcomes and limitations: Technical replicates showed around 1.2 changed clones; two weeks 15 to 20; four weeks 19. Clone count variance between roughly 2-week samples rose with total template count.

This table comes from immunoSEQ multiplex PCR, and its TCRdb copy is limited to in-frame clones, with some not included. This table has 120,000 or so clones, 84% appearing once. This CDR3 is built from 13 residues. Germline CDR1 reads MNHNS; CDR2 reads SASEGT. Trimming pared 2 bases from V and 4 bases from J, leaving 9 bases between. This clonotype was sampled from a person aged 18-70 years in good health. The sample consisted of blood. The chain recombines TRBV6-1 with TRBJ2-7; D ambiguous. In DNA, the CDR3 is TGTGCCAGCAGTGAAAATAGGAATTACGAGCAGTACTTC. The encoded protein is CASSENRNYEQYF.